The following is a TCR beta chain sequence with its context. The V segment lost 5 bases and the J segment 6 bases; nucleotides outside the gene matches: 11. CDR3 size: 15 residues. Germline V lookup: CDR1 MNHEY, CDR2 SMNVEV (reference sequence). This specimen comes from a study of blood T cell repertoires in COVID-19. Authors' processing steps: Estimation of nucleated cell counts was performed using reference gene primer amplification. Libraries were prepared by immunoSEQ multiplex PCR; TCRdb keeps only in-frame clonotypes and omits some of them. V, J and clone size derive from that table, while D and trimming were established from the DNA sequence. The sample consists of around 370,000 clones, 90% of them appearing once.

This receptor was identified in a man in his late teens or twenties with active or convalescent COVID-19. The sequenced sample was peripheral blood. V and J are TRBV27 and TRBJ2-7, with 9 positions matching TRBD2. DNA of the CDR3: TGTGCCAGCAGTCTCATAGCGGGAGAGAAATCCGAGCAGTACTTC. It specifies CASSLIAGEKSEQYF.